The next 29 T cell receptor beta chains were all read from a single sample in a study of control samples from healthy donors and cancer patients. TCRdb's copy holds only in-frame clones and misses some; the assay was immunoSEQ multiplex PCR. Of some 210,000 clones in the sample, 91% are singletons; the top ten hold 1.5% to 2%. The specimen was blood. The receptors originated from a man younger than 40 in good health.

The CDR3 coding sequence is TGTGCCAGCCCCCCGAGTAGGGCTAACGGCTACACCTTC. Encoded protein: CASPPSRANGYTF. V and J are TRBV5-6 and TRBJ1-2; D is unresolved. The CDR3 extends over 13 amino acids. The germline gives CDR1 SGHDT, CDR2 YYEEEE. Trimming pared 7 bases from V and 8 bases from J, leaving 18 bases between.

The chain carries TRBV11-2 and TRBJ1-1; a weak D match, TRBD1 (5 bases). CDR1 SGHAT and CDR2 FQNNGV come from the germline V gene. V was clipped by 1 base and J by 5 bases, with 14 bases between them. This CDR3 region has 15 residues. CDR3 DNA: TGTGCCAGCAGCTTAGCCTTGGGGGGTAGGACTGAAGCTTTCTTT. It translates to CASSLALGGRTEAFF.

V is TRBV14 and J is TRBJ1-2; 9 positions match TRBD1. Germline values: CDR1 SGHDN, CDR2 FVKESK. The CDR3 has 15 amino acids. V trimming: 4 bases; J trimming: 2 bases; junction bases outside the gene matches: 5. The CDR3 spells CASSLPGQGNYGYTF. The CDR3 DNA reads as TGTGCCAGCAGCCTACCGGGACAGGGAAACTATGGCTACACCTTC.

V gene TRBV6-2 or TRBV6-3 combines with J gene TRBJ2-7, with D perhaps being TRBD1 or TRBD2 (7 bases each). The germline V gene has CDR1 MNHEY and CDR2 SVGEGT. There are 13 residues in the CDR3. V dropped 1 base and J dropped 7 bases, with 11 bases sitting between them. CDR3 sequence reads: CASSYWQGGEQYF. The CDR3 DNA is TGTGCCAGCAGTTACTGGCAGGGGGGGGAGCAGTACTTC.

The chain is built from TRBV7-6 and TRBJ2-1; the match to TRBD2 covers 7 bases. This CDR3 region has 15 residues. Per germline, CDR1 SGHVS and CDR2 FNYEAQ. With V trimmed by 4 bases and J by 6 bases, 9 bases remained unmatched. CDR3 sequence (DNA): TGTGCCAGCAGCTCCCTCAAATCGGGGGGCAATGAGCAGTTCTTC. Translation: CASSSLKSGGNEQFF.

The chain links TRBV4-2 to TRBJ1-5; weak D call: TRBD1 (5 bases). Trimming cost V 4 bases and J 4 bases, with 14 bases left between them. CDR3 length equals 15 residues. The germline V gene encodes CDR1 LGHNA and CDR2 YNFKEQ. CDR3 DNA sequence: TGTGCCAGCAGCCCCTCGGGGGAGAGAAATCAGCCCCAGCATTTT. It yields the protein CASSPSGERNQPQHF.

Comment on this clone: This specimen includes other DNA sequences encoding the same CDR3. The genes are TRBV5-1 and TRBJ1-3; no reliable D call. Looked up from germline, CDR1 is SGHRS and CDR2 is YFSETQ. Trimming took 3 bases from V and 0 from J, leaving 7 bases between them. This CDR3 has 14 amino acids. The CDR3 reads CASSSGASGNTIYF. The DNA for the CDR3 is TGCGCCAGCAGCTCGGGTGCCTCTGGAAACACCATATATTTT.

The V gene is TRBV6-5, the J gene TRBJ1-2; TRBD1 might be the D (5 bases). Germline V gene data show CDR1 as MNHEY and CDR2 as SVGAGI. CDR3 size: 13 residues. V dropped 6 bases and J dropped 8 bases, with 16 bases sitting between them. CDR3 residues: CASRPTATPGYTF. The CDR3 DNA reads TGTGCCAGCAGGCCGACAGCTACCCCGGGCTACACCTTC.

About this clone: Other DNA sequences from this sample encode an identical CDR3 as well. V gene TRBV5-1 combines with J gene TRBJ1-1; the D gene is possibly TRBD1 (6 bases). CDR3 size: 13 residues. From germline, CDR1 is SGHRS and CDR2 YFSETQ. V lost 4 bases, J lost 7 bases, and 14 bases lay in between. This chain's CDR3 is CASSPQGTGEAFF. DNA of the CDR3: TGCGCCAGCAGCCCCCAGGGGACGGGTGAAGCTTTCTTT.

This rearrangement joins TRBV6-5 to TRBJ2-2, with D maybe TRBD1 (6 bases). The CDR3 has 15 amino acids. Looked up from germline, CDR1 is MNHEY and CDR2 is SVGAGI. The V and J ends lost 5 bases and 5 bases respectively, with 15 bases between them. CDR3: CASSPQGPLTGELFF. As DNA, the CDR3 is TGTGCCAGCAGTCCCCAGGGGCCACTGACCGGGGAGCTGTTTTTT.

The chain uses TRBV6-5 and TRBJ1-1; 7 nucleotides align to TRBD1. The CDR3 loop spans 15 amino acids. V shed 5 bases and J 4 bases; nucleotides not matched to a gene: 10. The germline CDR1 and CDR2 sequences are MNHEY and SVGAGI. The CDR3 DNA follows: TGTGCCAGCAGTCCCGGGCAGGGGGTCCTCACTGAAGCTTTCTTT. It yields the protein CASSPGQGVLTEAFF.

As DNA, the CDR3 is TGCGCCAGCAGCTTGGGGGACAGCTACTCTGGAAACACCATATATTTT. Amino acids: CASSLGDSYSGNTIYF. The V call is TRBV5-1, the J call TRBJ1-3, with 7 bases that match TRBD1. This CDR3 has 16 residues. Losses at the gene ends were 0 bases for V and 0 bases for J; bases not matched to a gene: 3. CDR1 and CDR2 (germline): SGHRS, YFSETQ. The variable domain in full, with the rest retrieved from reference TRBV5-1 and TRBJ1-3, is KAGVTQTPRYLIKTRGQQVTLSCSPISGHRSVSWYQQTPGQGLQFLFEYFSETQRNKGNFPGRFSGRQFSNSRSEMNVSTLELGDSALYLCASSLGDSYSGNTIYFGEGSWLTVV.

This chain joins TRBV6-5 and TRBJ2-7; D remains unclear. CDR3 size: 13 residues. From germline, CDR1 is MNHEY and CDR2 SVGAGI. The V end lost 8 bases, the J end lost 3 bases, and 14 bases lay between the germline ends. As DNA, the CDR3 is TGTGCCAGCTCTAGGACCAGAGACTACGAGCAGTACTTC. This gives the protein CASSRTRDYEQYF.

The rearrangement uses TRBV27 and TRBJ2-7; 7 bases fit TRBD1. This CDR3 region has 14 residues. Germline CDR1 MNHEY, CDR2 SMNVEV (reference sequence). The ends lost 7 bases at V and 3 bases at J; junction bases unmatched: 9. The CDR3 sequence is CASTRGDSLYEQYF. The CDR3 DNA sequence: TGTGCCAGCACCCGAGGGGACAGTCTCTACGAGCAGTACTTC.

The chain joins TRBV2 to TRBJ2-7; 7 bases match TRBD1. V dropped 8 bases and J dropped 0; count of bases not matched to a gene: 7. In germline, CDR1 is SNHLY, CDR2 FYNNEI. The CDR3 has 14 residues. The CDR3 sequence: CASVLTGSSYEQYF. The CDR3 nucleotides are TGTGCCAGCGTTTTGACAGGGAGCTCCTACGAGCAGTACTTC.

As DNA, the CDR3 is TGTGCCAGCAGCTCTACCCGGGGGGACAGGGGCACCTATGGCTACACCTTC. As protein: CASSSTRGDRGTYGYTF. The chain employs TRBV7-9 and TRBJ1-2; 10 positions agree with TRBD1. This CDR3 comprises 17 residues. V was pared by 4 bases and J by 4 bases, with 12 bases of the junction left unmatched. CDR1 is SEHNR, CDR2 FQNEAQ, per germline (reference sequence).

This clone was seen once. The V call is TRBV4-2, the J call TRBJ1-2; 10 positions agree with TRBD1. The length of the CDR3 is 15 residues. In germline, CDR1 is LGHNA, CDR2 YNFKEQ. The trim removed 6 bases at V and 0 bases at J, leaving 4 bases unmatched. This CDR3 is CASSGQGGANYGYTF. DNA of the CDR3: TGTGCCAGCAGTGGACAGGGGGGAGCTAACTATGGCTACACCTTC.

Here the CDR3 reads CASRLAGGNIQYF. The DNA of the CDR3 is TGTGCCAGCAGATTAGCGGGTGGGAACATTCAGTACTTC. The gene calls are TRBV2 and TRBJ2-4; TRBD2 aligns across 7 bases. CDR1 and CDR2 (germline): SNHLY, FYNNEI. V lost 6 bases and J lost 7; bases outside the gene matches: 6. The CDR3 length is 13 residues.

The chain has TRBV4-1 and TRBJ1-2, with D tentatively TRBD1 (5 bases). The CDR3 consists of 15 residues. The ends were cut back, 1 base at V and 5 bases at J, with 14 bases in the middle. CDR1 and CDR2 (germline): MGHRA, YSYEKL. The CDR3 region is CASSQVGGTGYGYTF. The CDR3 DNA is TGCGCCAGCAGCCAAGTCGGAGGGACGGGGTATGGCTACACCTTC.

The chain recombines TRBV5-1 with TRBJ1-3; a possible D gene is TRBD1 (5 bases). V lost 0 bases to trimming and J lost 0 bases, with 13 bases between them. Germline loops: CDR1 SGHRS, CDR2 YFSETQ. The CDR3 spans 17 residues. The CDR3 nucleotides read TGCGCCAGCAGCTTGGCCGGGGCAGGCAGCTCTGGAAACACCATATATTTT. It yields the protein CASSLAGAGSSGNTIYF.

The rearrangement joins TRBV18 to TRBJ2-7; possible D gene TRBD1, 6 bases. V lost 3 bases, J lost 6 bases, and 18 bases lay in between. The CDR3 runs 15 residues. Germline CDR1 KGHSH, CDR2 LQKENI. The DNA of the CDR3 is TGTGCCAGCTCACCGCAGGAGGAAAGGGGGAGCGAGCAGTACTTC. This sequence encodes CASSPQEERGSEQYF.

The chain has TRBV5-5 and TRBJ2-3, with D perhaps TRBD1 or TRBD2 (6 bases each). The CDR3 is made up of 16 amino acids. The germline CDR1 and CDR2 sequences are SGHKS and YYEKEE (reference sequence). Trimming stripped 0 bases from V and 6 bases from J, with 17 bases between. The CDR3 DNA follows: TGTGCCAGCAGCTTGGATTATAGGGGGGCCGGGGATACGCAGTATTTT. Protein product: CASSLDYRGAGDTQYF.

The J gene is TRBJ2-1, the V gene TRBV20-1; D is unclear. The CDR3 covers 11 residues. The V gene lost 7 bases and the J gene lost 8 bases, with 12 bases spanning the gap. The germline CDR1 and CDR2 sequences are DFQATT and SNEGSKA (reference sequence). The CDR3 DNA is TGCAGTGTCCAAAAAATGGATGAGCAGTTCTTC. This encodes CSVQKMDEQFF.

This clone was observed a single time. The CDR3 reads CASSLQAVWGASGTGELFF. CDR3 sequence (DNA): TGTGCCAGCAGCCTCCAAGCGGTTTGGGGGGCGTCGGGCACCGGGGAGCTGTTTTTT. The gene calls are TRBV7-2 and TRBJ2-2, with D perhaps matching TRBD1 or TRBD2 (6 bases each). The V gene lost 5 bases and the J gene lost 4 bases, with 26 bases spanning the gap. The length of the CDR3 is 19 residues. Per the germline V gene, CDR1 is SGHTA and CDR2 is FQGNSA.

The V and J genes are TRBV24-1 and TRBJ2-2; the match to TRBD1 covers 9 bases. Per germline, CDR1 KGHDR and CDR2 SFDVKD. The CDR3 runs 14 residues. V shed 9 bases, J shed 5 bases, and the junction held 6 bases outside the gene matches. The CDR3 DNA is TGTGCCACCCGCGGGACAGGGCGAACCGGGGAGCTGTTTTTT. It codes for CATRGTGRTGELFF.

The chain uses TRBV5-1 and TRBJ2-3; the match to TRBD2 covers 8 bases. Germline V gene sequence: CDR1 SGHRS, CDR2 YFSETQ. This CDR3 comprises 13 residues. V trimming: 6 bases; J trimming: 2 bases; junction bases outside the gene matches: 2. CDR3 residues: CASNSGDTDTQYF. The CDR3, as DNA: TGCGCCAGCAATAGCGGGGACACAGATACGCAGTATTTT.

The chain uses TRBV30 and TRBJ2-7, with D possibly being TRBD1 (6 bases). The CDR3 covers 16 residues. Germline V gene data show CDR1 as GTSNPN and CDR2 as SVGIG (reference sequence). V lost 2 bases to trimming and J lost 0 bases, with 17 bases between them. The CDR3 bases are TGTGCCTGGAGTCTTCCTAGGACAGCCAGCTCCTACGAGCAGTACTTC. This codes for CAWSLPRTASSYEQYF.

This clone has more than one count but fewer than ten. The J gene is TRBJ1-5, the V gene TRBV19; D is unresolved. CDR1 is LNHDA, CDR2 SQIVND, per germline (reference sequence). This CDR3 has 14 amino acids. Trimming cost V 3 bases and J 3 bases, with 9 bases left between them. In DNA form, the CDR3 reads TGTGCCAGTAGTATGGGCAGCTACAATCAGCCCCAGCATTTT. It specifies CASSMGSYNQPQHF.

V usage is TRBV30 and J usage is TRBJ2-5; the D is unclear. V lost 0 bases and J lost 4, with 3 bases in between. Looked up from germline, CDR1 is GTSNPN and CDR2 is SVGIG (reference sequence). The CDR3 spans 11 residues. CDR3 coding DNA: TGTGCCTGGAGTGTATCAGAGACCCAGTACTTC. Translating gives CAWSVSETQYF. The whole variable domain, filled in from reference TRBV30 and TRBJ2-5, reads SQTIHQWPATLVQPVGSPLSLECTVEGTSNPNLYWYRQAAGRGLQLLFYSVGIGQISSEVPQNLSASRPQDRQFILSSKKLLLSDSGFYLCAWSVSETQYFGPGTRLLVL.